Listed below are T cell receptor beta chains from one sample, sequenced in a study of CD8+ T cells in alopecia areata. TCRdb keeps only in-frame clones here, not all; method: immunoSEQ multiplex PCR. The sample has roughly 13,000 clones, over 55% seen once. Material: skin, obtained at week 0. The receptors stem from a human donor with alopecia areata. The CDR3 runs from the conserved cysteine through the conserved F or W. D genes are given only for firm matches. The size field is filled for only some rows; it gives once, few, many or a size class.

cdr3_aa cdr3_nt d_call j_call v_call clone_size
CASSLRPAGTDYNSPLHF TGTGCCAGCAGCTTAAGACCCGCCGGGACGGATTATAATTCACCCCTCCACTTT NA TRBJ1-6 TRBV13 few
CASSQDWWNFAGRRGHQPQHF TGCGCCAGCAGCCAAGATTGGTGGAATTTTGCAGGGAGAAGGGGTCATCAGCCCCAGCATTTT NA TRBJ1-5 TRBV4-3 NA
CASSRGGGTNEKLFF TGTGCCAGCAGTCGTGGGGGTGGCACTAATGAAAAACTGTTTTTT NA TRBJ1-4 TRBV6-6 few
CASSRGPENNSPLHF TGTGCCAGCAGCCGCGGGCCAGAGAATAATTCACCCCTCCACTTT NA TRBJ1-6 TRBV14 NA
CAARRGLNQPQHF TGTGCCGCCCGCAGGGGTCTGAATCAGCCCCAGCATTTT NA TRBJ1-5 TRBV10-3 NA
CASSLNSGGTYEQYF TGCGCCAGCAGCCTCAATAGCGGGGGTACCTACGAGCAGTACTTC TRBD2 TRBJ2-7 TRBV4-3 NA
CASSPNQDYEQYF TGTGCCAGCAGCCCTAACCAAGACTACGAGCAGTACTTC NA TRBJ2-7 TRBV7-6 NA
CASSLEMNTEAFF TGTGCCAGCAGCTTAGAGATGAACACTGAAGCTTTCTTT NA TRBJ1-1 TRBV7-6 NA
CASSSGGGNTIYF TGTGCCAGCAGTTCAGGCGGAGGAAACACCATATATTTT NA TRBJ1-3 TRBV7-2 few